This note documents a single T cell receptor beta chain sequence. This receptor's antigen is unknown. No much larger clone exists at a distance of one base, and base qualities are not known. TCRbeta CDR3 regions were amplified from genomic DNA using the immunoSEQ Assay, a bias-controlled multiplex PCR. The study's own analysis went as follows. The number of nucleated cells in each sample was estimated by amplification of reference gene primers within the assay. To quantify the absolute abundance of each unique TCRbeta CDR3 rearrangement, sequence reads were collapsed and filtered. For each sample, productive Simpson clonality was calculated by taking the square root of Simpson's diversity index across productive rearrangements. In its TCRdb copy, this immuneACCESS table keeps in-frame sequences only and misses some clones. Where compared with another copy, unresolved V genes explain less than half of these, and the others have no known cause. V and J calls and clone size follow that table, whereas D and trimming were derived from the DNA. Counted in this sample were 200,000 to 300,000 clones; 86% of them appeared once. 1.5% to 2% of the sample rests with the top ten.

Samples from volunteer blood donors who had recovered from COVID-19 were contributed by a second Seattle source. Each collaborating institution followed its own protocols to collect whole blood in K2EDTA tubes. Collaborator samples were shipped for TCRbeta analysis as frozen whole blood, isolated PBMCs, or DNA extracted from either sample type. The source of the sample is a study of blood T cell repertoires in COVID-19 (TCRdb year 2020). Study-wide context: Collaborator samples came from the United States, Italy and Spain and covered acute and convalescent phases of COVID-19. The prospective study material was composed of cDNA or gDNA derived from T cells, B-cell-depleted T cells, or PBMCs. Subjects who had been exposed to COVID-19, were actively infected with it, or had recovered from it provided the deeply sampled blood TCRbeta repertoires that made up the dataset. The repertoires were released in a freely available public database meant as a resource for research on the immune response to SARS-CoV-2. Samples were obtained from the ongoing ImmuneRACE study (first 160 participants) and from about 1,300 subjects provided by 6 global collaborators. A de-identified subject ID, COVID-19 status, age in years and sex were almost always included in the sample metadata. HLA class I and class II types, where available, came from metadata supplied by the sample provider rather than from assay-based typing. Paper-wide results and their limitations: The amount of clinical and demographic metadata varied by source and participant and was provided uncurated.

The sample consisted of peripheral blood. The receptor was isolated from a woman in her sixties or seventies who had recovered from COVID-19.

The encoded CDR3 is CASGQDSASPLHF. The sequenced DNA is TGTGCCTCCGGACAGGACAGCGCTTCACCCCTCCACTTT. This receptor chain uses TRBV19 and TRBJ1-6; 7 bases in between match TRBD1. Trimming leaves V shorter by 11 bases and J shorter by 9 bases, with the junction holding 10 bases beyond the gene matches. CDR1 and CDR2, per the germline V gene (reference sequence), are LNHDA and SQIVND. The CDR3 has 13 amino acids, counting the end cysteine and phenylalanine. Only the CDR3 part of the read is kept: 39 bases, read in frame from the first base. With the portions outside the CDR3 filled from the reference TRBV19 and TRBJ1-6 genes, the complete variable region becomes DGGITQSPKYLFRKEGQNVTLSCEQNLNHDAMYWYRQDPGQGLRLIYYSQIVNDFQKGDIAEGYSVSREKKESFPLTVTSAQKNPTAFYLCASGQDSASPLHFGNGTRLTVT.